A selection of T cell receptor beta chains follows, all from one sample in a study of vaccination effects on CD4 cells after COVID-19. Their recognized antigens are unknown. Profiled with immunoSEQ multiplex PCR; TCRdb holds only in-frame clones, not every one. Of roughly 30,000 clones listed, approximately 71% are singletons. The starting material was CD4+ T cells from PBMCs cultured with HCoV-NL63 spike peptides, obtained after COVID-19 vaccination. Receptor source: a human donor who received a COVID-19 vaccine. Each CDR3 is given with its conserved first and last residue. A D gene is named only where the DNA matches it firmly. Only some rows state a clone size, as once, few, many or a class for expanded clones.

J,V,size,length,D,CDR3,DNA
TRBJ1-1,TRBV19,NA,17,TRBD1,CASRVWGQGAGNTEAFF,TGTGCCAGCAGGGTCTGGGGACAGGGGGCCGGGAACACTGAAGCTTTCTTT
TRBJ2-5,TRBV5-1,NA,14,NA,CASSLRQYQETQYF,TGCGCCAGCAGCTTACGACAGTACCAAGAGACCCAGTACTTC
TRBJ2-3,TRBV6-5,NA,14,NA,CASIPQGHTDTQYF,TGTGCCAGCATTCCTCAGGGACACACAGATACGCAGTATTTT
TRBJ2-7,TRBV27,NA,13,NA,CASSFQGPYEQYF,TGTGCCAGCAGTTTTCAGGGCCCCTACGAGCAGTACTTC
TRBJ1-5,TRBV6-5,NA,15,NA,CASSRTDNSNQPQHF,TGTGCCAGCAGTCGGACAGACAATAGCAATCAGCCCCAGCATTTT
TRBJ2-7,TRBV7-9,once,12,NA,CASSPTLYEQYF,TGTGCCAGCAGCCCTACCCTCTACGAGCAGTACTTC
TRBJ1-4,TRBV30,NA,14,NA,CAWTVAGINEKLFF,TGTGCCTGGACGGTGGCAGGAATTAATGAAAAACTGTTTTTT
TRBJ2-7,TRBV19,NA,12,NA,CASSIGGVEQYF,TGTGCCAGTAGTATCGGAGGGGTCGAGCAGTACTTC
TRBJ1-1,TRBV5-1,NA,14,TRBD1,CASSQQGGDTEAFF,TGCGCCAGCAGCCAACAGGGGGGGGACACTGAAGCTTTCTTT
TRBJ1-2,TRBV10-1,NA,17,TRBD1,CASSTGGTGEMGSGYTF,TGCGCCAGCAGTACAGGCGGTACAGGGGAAATGGGGTCTGGCTACACCTTC
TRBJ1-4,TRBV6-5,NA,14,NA,CASSPRTFSEKLFF,TGTGCCAGCAGTCCCCGGACATTTTCTGAAAAACTGTTTTTT
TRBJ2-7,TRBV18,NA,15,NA,CASSPDLGLTYEQYF,TGTGCCAGCTCACCCGACCTGGGACTTACCTACGAGCAGTACTTC
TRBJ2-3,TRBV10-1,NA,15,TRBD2,CASGASGGNADTQYF,TGCGCCAGCGGGGCGAGCGGGGGAAACGCAGATACGCAGTATTTT
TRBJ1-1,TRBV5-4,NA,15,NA,CASSLGSPMNTEAFF,TGTGCCAGCAGCTTGGGGTCTCCCATGAACACTGAAGCTTTCTTT
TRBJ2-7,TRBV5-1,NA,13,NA,CASSFREGHEQYF,TGCGCCAGCAGCTTTAGGGAAGGGCACGAGCAGTACTTC
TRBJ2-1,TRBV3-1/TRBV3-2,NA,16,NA,CASSQDIPRAHNEQFF,TGTGCCAGCAGCCAAGATATCCCTAGAGCCCACAATGAGCAGTTCTTC
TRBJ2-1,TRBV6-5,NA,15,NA,CASDSDGGSYNEQFF,TGTGCCAGCGATTCAGATGGGGGGTCCTACAATGAGCAGTTCTTC
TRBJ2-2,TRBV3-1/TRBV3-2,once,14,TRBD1,CASGQGTETGELFF,TGTGCCAGCGGGCAAGGGACAGAGACCGGGGAGCTGTTTTTT
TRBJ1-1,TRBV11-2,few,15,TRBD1,CASSIRTGVNTEAFF,TGTGCCAGCAGCATAAGGACAGGCGTGAACACTGAAGCTTTCTTT